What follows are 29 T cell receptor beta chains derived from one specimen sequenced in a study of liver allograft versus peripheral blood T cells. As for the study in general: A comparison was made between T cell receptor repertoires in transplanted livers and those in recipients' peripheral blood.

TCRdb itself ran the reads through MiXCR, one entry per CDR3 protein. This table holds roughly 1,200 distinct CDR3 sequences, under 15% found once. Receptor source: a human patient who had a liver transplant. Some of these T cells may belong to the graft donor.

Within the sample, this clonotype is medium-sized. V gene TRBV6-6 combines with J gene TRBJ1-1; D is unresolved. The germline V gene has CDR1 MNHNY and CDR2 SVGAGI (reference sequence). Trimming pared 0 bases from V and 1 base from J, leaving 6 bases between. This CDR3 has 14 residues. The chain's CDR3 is CASSYSTGNTEAFF. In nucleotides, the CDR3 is TGTGCCAGCAGTTACTCGACGGGGAACACTGAAGCTTTCTTT.

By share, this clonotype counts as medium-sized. CDR3: CASSGTGGFGELFF. The CDR3 nucleotides read TGTGCCAGCAGCGGGACAGGGGGCTTCGGGGAGCTGTTTTTT. The chain recombines TRBV5-6 with TRBJ2-2; 12 bases map to TRBD1. V gave up 4 bases and J gave up 7 bases; unmatched junction bases: 2. The CDR3 is 14 residues long. Looked up from germline, CDR1 is SGHDT and CDR2 is YYEEEE.

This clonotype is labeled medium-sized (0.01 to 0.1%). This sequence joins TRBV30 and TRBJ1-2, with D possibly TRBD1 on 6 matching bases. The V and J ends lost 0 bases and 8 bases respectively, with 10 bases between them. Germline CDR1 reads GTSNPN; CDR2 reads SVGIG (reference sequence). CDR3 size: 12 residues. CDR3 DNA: TGTGCCTGGAGTGTATCCGGGGGCGGCTACACCTTC. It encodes CAWSVSGGGYTF.

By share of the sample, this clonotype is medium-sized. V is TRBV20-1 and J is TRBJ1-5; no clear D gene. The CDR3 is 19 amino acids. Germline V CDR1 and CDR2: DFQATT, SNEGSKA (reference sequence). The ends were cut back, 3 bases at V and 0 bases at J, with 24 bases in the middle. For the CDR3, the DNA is TGCAGTGCTAGTAGCCCCAGTCCCGGCGTCCTATATAGCAATCAGCCCCAGCATTTT. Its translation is CSASSPSPGVLYSNQPQHF.

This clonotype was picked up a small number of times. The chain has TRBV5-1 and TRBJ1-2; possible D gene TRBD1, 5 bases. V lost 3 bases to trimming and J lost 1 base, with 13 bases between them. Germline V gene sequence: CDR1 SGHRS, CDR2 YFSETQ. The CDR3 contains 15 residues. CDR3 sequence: CASSSFSGHNYGYTF. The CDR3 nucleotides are TGCGCCAGCAGCTCCTTCTCGGGGCATAACTATGGCTACACCTTC. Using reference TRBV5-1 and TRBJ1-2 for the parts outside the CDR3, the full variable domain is KAGVTQTPRYLIKTRGQQVTLSCSPISGHRSVSWYQQTPGQGLQFLFEYFSETQRNKGNFPGRFSGRQFSNSRSEMNVSTLELGDSALYLCASSSFSGHNYGYTFGSGTRLTVV.

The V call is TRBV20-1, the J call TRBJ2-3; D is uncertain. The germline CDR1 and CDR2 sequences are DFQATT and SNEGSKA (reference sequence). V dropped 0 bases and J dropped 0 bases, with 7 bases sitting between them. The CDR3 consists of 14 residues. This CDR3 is CSARDQPSTDTQYF. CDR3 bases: TGCAGTGCTAGAGACCAACCTAGCACAGATACGCAGTATTTT.

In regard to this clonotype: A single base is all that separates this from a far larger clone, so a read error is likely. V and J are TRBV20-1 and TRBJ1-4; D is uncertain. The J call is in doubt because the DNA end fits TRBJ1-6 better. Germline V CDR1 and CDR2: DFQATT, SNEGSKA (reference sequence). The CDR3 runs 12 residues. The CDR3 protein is CSAIDANSSLHF. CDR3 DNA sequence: TGCAGTGCTATCGACGCAAATTCATCCCTCCACTTT.

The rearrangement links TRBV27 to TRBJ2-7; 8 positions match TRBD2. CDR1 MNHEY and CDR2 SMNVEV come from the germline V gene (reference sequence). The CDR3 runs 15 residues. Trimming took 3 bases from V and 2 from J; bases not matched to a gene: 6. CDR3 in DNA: TGTGCCAGCAGTTTGTTGGGACTAGGGGCCTACGAGCAGTACTTC. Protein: CASSLLGLGAYEQYF.

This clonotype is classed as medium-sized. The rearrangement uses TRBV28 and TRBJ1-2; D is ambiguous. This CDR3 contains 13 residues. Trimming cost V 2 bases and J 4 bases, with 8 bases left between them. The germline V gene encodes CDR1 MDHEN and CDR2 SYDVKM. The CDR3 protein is CASSLAPTYGYTF. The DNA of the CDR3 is TGTGCCAGCAGTTTAGCTCCTACCTATGGCTACACCTTC.

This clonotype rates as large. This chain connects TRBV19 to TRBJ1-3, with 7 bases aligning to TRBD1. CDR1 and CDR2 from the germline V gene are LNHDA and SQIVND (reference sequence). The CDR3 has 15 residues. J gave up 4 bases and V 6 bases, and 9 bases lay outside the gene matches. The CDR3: CASSIGTAFGNTIYF. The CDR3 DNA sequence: TGTGCCAGTAGCATCGGGACAGCATTCGGAAACACCATATATTTT.

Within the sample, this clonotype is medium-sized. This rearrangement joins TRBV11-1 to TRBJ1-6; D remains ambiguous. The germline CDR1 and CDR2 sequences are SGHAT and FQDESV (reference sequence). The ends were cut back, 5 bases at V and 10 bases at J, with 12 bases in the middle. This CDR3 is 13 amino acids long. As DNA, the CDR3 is TGTGCCAGCAGCACACAAAGGGCATCACCCCTCCACTTT. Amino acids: CASSTQRASPLHF.

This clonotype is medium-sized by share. The CDR3 sequence: CASSLSSGTNTGELFF. For the CDR3, the DNA is TGTGCCAGTAGTCTCTCTAGCGGGACGAACACCGGGGAGCTGTTTTTT. V is TRBV19 and J is TRBJ2-2, with TRBD2 matching 9 bases. The V and J ends lost 5 bases and 0 bases, in that order; junction bases with no gene match: 4. Germline lookup yields CDR1 LNHDA and CDR2 SQIVND (reference sequence). CDR3 length: 16 amino acids.

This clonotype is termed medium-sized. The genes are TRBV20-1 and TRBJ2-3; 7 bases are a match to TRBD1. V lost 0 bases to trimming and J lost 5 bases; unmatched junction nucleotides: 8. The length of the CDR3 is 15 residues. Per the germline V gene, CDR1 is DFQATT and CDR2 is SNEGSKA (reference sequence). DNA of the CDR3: TGCAGTGCTAGAGACGGGACAGACTTTCGAGATACGCAGTATTTT. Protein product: CSARDGTDFRDTQYF.

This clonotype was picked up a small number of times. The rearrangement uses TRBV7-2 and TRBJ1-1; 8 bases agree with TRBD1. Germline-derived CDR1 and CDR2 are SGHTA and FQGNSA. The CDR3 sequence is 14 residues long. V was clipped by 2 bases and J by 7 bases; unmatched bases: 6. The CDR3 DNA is TGTGCCAGCAGCTTATCACCGGGACAGGTTGAAGCTTTCTTT. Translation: CASSLSPGQVEAFF.

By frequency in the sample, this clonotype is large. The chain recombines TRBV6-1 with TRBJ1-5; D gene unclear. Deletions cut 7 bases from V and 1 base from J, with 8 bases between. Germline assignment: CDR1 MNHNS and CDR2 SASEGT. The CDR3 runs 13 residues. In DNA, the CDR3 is TGTGCCAGCATGACAACCAGCAATCAGCCCCAGCATTTT. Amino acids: CASMTTSNQPQHF.

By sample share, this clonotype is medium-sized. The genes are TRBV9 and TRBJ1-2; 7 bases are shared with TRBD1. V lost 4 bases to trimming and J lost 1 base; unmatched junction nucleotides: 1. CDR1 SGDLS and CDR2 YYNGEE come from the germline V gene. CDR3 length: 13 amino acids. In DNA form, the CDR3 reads TGTGCCAGCAGCCGGGACAGTAACTATGGCTACACCTTC. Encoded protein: CASSRDSNYGYTF.

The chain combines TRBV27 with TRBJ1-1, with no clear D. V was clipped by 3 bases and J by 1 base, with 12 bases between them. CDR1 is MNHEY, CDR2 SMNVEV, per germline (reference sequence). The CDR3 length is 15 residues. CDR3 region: CASSFIGGGNTEAFF. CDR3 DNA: TGTGCCAGCAGTTTCATAGGCGGCGGGAACACTGAAGCTTTCTTT.

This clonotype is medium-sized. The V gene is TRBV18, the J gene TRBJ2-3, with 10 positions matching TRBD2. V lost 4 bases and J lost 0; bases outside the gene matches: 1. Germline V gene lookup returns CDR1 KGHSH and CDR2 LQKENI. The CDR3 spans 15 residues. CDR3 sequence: CASSQTSGSTDTQYF. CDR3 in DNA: TGTGCCAGCTCACAGACTAGCGGGAGCACAGATACGCAGTATTTT. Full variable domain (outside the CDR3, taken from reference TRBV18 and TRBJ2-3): NAGVMQNPRHLVRRRGQEARLRCSPMKGHSHVYWYRQLPEEGLKFMVYLQKENIIDESGMPKERFSAEFPKEGPSILRIQQVVRGDSAAYFCASSQTSGSTDTQYFGPGTRLTVL.

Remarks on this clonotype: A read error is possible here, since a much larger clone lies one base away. This chain's CDR3 is CCAQDSLSGNTIYF. DNA of the CDR3: TGCTGTGCTCAAGACAGTCTCTCTGGAAACACCATATATTTT. The chain links TRBV20-1 to TRBJ1-3; D may be TRBD1 (5 bases). This CDR3 has 14 amino acids. Germline V CDR1 and CDR2: DFQATT, SNEGSKA (reference sequence).

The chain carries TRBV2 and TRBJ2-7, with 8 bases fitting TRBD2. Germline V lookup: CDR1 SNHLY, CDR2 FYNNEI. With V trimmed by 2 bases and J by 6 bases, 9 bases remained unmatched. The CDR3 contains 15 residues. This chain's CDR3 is CASSERGTSFSEQYF. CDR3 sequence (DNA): TGTGCCAGCAGTGAAAGGGGGACTAGTTTCTCCGAGCAGTACTTC.

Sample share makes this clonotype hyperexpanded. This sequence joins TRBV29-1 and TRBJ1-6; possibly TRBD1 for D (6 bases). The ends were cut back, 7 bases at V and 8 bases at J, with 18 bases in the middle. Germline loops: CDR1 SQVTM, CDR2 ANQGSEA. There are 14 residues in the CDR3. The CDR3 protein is CSALPTGRHSPLHF. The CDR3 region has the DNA TGCAGCGCCCTACCCACAGGGCGACATTCACCCCTCCACTTT.

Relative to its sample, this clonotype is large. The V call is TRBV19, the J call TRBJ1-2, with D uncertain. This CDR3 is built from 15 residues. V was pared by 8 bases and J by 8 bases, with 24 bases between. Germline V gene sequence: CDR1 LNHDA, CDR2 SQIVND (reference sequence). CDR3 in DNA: TGTGCCAGTGCATACGCCGACCGCCCAAAGATAGGCTACACCTTC. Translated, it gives CASAYADRPKIGYTF.

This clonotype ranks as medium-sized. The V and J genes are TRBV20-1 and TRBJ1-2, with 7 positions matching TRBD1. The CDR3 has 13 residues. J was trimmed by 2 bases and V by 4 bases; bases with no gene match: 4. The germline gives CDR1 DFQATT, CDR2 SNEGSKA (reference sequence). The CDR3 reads CSATGTDNYGYTF. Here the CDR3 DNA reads TGCAGTGCTACCGGGACAGACAACTATGGCTACACCTTC.

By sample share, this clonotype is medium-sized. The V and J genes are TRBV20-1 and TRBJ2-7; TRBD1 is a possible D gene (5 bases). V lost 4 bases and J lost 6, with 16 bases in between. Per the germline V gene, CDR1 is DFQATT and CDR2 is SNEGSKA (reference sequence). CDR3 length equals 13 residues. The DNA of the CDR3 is TGCAGTGCTAACCCCCGCAGGGTTGGCGAGCAGTACTTC. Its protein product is CSANPRRVGEQYF.

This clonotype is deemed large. CDR3 amino acids: CASSSRGTGDEKLFF. The CDR3 DNA reads TGTGCCAGCAGTTCTAGGGGGACAGGGGATGAAAAACTGTTTTTT. The gene calls are TRBV28 and TRBJ1-4; TRBD1 matches 10 bases. V trimming: 4 bases; J trimming: 6 bases; junction bases outside the gene matches: 5. The CDR3 is 15 residues long. CDR1 is MDHEN, CDR2 SYDVKM, per germline.

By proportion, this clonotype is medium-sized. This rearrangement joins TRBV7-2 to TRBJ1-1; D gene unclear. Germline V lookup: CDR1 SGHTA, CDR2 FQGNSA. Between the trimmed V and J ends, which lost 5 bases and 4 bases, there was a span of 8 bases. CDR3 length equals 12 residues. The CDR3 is CASSPVTTEAFF. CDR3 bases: TGTGCCAGCAGCCCAGTGACCACTGAAGCTTTCTTT.

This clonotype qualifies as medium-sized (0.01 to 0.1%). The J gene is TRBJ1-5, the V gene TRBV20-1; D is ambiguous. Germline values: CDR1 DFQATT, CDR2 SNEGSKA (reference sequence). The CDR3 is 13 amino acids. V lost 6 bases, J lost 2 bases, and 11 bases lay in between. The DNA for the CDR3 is TGCAGTGCCCCTGAACCGGGCAATCAGCCCCAGCATTTT. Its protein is CSAPEPGNQPQHF.

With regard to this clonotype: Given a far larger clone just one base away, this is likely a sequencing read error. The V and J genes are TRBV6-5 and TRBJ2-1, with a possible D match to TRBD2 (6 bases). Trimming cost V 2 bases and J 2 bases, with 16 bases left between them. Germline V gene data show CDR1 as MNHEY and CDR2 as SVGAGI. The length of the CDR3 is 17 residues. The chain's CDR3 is CASSYRDLRSPYNEQFF. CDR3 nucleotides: TGTGCCAGCAGTTACCGGGACTTAAGGTCTCCCTACAATGAGCAGTTCTTC.

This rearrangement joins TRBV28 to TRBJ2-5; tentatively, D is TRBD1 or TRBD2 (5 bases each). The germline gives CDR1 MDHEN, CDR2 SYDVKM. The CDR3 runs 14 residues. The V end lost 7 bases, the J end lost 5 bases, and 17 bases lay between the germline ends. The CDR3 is CASTGTLERETQYF. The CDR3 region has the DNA TGTGCCAGCACCGGGACCCTAGAACGGGAGACCCAGTACTTC.